This T cell receptor (beta chain) is drawn from a study of shared clonotypes between healthy human individuals. Study summary: A couple of women and a few men aged 18 to 49 served as donors.

Unmatched junction bases numbered 15, after V lost 7 bases and J lost 6 bases. The CDR3 is 15 residues long. Looked up from germline, CDR1 is MDHEN and CDR2 is SYDVKM. Concerning this clone: What it binds is unknown.

Study-level findings and limits: Estimated richness values were generally larger in naive subsets than in memory subsets.

Clones were read by immunoSEQ multiplex PCR, and TCRdb kept only the in-frame ones, dropping some. The data show 980,000 or so clones, approximately 80% seen once. The V call is TRBV28, the J call TRBJ2-7; 7 bases are a match to TRBD1. The material sequenced was memory CD4+ T cells sorted from blood. The subset here: CD45RA-negative fraction. The TCR comes from a young man in good health. CDR3 sequence reads: CASTNSGGPRGEQYF. As DNA, the CDR3 is TGTGCCAGCACCAACTCAGGGGGACCCCGGGGCGAGCAGTACTTC.